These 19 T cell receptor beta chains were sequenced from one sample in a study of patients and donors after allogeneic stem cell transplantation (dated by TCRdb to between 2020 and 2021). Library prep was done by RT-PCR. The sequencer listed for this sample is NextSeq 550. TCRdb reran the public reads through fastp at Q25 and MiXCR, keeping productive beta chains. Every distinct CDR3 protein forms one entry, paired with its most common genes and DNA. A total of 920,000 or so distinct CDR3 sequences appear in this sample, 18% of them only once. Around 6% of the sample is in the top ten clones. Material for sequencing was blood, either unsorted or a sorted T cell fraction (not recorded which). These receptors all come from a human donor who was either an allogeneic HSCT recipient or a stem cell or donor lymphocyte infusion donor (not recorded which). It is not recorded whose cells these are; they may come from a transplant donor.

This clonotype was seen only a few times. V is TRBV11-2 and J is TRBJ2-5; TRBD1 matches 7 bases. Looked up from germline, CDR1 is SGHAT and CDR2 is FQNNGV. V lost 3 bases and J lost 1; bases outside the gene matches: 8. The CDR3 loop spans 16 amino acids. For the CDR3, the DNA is TGTGCCAGCAGCTTCGGGACAGTCCCTTTCCAAGAGACCCAGTACTTC. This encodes CASSFGTVPFQETQYF.

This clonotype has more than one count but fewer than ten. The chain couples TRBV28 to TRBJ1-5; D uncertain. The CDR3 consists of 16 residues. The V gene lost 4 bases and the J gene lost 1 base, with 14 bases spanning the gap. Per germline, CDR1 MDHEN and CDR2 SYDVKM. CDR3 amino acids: CASSWTLSESNQPQHF. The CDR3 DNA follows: TGTGCCAGCAGTTGGACCCTTAGCGAGAGCAATCAGCCCCAGCATTTT.

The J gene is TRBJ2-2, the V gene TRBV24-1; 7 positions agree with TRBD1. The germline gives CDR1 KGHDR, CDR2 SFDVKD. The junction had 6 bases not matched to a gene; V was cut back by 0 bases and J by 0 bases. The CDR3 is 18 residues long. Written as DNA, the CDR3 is TGTGCCACCAGTGATTTGCAAATAGGGGGCCCGAACACCGGGGAGCTGTTTTTT. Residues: CATSDLQIGGPNTGELFF.

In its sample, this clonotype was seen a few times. The CDR3 region has the DNA TGTGCCATCAGTTTGGCTCAACGCCATGAGCAGTTCTTC. Encoded protein: CAISLAQRHEQFF. The V gene is TRBV10-3, the J gene TRBJ2-1; D unclear. The CDR3 runs to 13 residues. The V gene lost 5 bases and the J gene lost 8 bases, with 13 bases spanning the gap. Per the germline V gene, CDR1 is ENHRY and CDR2 is SYGVKD.

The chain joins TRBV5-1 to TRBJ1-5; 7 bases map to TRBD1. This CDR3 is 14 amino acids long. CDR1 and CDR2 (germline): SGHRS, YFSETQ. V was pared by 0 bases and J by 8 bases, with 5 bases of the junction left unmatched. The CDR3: CASSLAGGGEPQHF. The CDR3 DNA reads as TGCGCCAGCAGCTTGGCAGGGGGGGGGGAGCCCCAGCATTTT.

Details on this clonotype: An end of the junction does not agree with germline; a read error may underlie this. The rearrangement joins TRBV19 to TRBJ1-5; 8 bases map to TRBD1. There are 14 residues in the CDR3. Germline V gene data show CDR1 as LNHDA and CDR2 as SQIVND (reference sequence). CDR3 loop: CSSNTGGRDQPQHF. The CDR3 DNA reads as TGCTCGAGTAACACAGGGGGAAGAGATCAGCCCCAGCATTTT. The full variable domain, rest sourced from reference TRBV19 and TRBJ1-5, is DGGITQSPKYLFRKEGQNVTLSCEQNLNHDAMYWYRQDPGQGLRLIYYSQIVNDFQKGDIAEGYSVSREKKESFPLTVTSAQKNPTAFYLCSSNTGGRDQPQHFGDGTRLSIL.

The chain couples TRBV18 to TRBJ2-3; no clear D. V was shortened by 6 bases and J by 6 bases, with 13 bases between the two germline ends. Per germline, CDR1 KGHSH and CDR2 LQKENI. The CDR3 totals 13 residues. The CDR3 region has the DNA TGTGCCAGCTCGCGGCAGGTTTCCGATACGCAGTATTTT. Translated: CASSRQVSDTQYF.

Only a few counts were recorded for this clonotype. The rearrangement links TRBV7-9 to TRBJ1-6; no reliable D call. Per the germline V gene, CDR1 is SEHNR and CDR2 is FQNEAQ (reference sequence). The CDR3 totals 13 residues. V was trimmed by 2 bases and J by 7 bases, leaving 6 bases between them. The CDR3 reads CASSLSPNSPLHF. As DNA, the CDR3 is TGTGCCAGCAGCTTATCCCCAAATTCACCCCTCCACTTT.

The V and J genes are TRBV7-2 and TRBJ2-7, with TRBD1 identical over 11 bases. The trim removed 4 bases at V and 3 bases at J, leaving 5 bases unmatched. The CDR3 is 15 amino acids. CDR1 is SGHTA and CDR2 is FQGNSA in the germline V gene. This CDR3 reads CASSSRTGGLYEQYF. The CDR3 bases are TGTGCCAGCAGCTCCCGGACAGGGGGCCTCTACGAGCAGTACTTC.

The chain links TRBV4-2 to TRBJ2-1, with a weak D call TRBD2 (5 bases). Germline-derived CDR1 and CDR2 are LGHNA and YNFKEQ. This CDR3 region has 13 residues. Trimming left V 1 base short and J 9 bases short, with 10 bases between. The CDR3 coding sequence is TGTGCCAGCAGCCAAGGCGGAGAGGGTGAGCAGTTCTTC. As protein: CASSQGGEGEQFF.

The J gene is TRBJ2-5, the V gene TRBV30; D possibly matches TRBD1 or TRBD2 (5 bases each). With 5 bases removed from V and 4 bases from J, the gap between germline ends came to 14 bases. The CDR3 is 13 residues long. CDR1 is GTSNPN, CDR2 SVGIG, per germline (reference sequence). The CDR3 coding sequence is TGTGCCTGGGAGGGGAGTACCCGAGAGACCCAGTACTTC. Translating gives CAWEGSTRETQYF.

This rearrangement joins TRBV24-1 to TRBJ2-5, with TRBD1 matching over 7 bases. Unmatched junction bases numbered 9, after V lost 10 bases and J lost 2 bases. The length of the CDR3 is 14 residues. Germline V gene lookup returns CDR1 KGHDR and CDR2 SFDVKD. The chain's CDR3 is CATSAPGQQETQYF. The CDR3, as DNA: TGTGCCACATCCGCGCCGGGACAGCAAGAGACCCAGTACTTC.

CDR3 region: CASSSIRRGRTDTQYF. CDR3 nucleotides: TGTGCCAGCAGCTCCATTCGCAGGGGGCGAACAGATACGCAGTATTTT. The chain links TRBV5-5 to TRBJ2-3; 8 bases match TRBD1. The CDR3 is 16 amino acids. V lost 3 bases to trimming and J lost 3 bases; unmatched junction nucleotides: 9. CDR1 and CDR2 (germline): SGHKS, YYEKEE (reference sequence).

In DNA, the CDR3 is TGTGCCAGCAGCTTAGGGAGAAATGTGGGGCGGGATAGCAATCAGCCCCAGCATTTT. Residues: CASSLGRNVGRDSNQPQHF. V gene TRBV11-1 combines with J gene TRBJ1-5; D is possibly TRBD1 (5 bases). CDR1 SGHAT and CDR2 FQDESV come from the germline V gene (reference sequence). Trimming took 1 base from V and 0 from J, leaving 19 bases between them. The CDR3 is made up of 19 amino acids.

In DNA form, the CDR3 reads TGTGCCAGCAGCTTAGCGGCCGCAGGGGAGGATACAGATACGCAGTATTTT. Protein product: CASSLAAAGEDTDTQYF. This rearrangement joins TRBV7-9 to TRBJ2-3; either TRBD1 or TRBD2 may fit D (6 bases each). Between the trimmed V and J ends, which lost 0 bases and 3 bases, there was a span of 16 bases. Germline V CDR1 and CDR2: SEHNR, FQNEAQ (reference sequence). This CDR3 is 17 amino acids long.

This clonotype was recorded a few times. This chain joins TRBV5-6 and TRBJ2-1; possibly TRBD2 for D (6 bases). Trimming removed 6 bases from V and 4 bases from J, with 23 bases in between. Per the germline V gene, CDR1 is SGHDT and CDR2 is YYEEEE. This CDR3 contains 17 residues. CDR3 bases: TGTGCCAGCACCCCTTTTAAGCGGGTTACCCGTTACAATGAGCAGTTCTTC. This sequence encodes CASTPFKRVTRYNEQFF.

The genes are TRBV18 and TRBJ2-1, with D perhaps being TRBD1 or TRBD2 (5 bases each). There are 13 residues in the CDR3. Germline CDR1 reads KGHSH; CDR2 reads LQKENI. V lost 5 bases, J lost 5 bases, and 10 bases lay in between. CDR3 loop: CASSSPGHNEQFF. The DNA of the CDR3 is TGTGCCAGCTCATCTCCGGGACACAATGAGCAGTTCTTC.

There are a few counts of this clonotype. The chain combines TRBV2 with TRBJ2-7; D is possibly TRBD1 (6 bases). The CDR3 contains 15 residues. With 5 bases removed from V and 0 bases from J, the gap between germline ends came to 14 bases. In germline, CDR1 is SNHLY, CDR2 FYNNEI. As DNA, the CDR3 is TGTGCCAGCAGTCCGACAGGTCTGGGCTCCTACGAGCAGTACTTC. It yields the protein CASSPTGLGSYEQYF.

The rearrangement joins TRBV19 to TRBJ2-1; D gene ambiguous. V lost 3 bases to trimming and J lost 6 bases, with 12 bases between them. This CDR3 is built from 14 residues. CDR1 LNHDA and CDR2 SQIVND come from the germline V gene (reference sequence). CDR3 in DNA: TGTGCCAGTAGTATGCCGGGCCGTTCCAATGAGCAGTTCTTC. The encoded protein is CASSMPGRSNEQFF.